A single sample is the source of the 22 T cell receptor beta chains below, sequenced in a study of shared clonotypes between healthy human individuals (dated by TCRdb to about 2020). Library generation was performed with the immunoSEQ multiplex PCR assay. Sourced from immuneACCESS, this table was stored by TCRdb with only in-frame sequences that have V and J called. A share of the clones is absent; for the studies checked, an unresolved V gene accounts for under half, and the remainder has no known explanation. The sample table shows 980,000 or so clones, and over 75% are seen once. The leading ten clones occupy about 1.5% of the sample. The source material was memory CD4+ T cells sorted from blood. The cell subset or site label here, explained by the study, means: CD45RA-negative fraction. All receptors derive from a man between 18 and 35 years old in good health.

The gene calls are TRBV5-6 and TRBJ2-6, with 11 bases matching TRBD1. Trimming took 4 bases from V and 4 from J; bases not matched to a gene: 10. Germline V CDR1 and CDR2: SGHDT, YYEEEE. The CDR3 is 18 amino acids. CDR3 protein: CASSPPGQGVSGANVLTF. The CDR3 bases are TGTGCCAGCAGCCCTCCGGGACAGGGGGTGTCAGGGGCCAACGTCCTGACTTTC.

This clone was seen many times. V and J are TRBV18 and TRBJ2-1; D remains ambiguous. Germline-derived CDR1 and CDR2 are KGHSH and LQKENI. Trimming removed 3 bases at V and 1 base at J, with 13 bases between. The CDR3 runs to 16 residues. CDR3 sequence reads: CASSPASVQSYNEQFF. CDR3 nucleotide sequence: TGTGCCAGCTCACCTGCCAGCGTCCAATCCTACAATGAGCAGTTCTTC.

The chain joins TRBV30 to TRBJ1-3, with a weak D call TRBD1 (6 bases). CDR3 length: 15 amino acids. V lost 4 bases to trimming and J lost 0 bases, with 13 bases between them. The germline CDR1 and CDR2 sequences are GTSNPN and SVGIG (reference sequence). The CDR3 sequence is CAWNDDRPSGNTIYF. The CDR3, as DNA: TGTGCCTGGAACGATGACAGGCCCTCTGGAAACACCATATATTTT.

This sequence joins TRBV6-5 and TRBJ2-7, with 10 nucleotides matching TRBD2. The CDR3 runs 15 residues. The junction had 8 bases not matched to a gene; V was cut back by 5 bases and J by 4 bases. Germline lookup yields CDR1 MNHEY and CDR2 SVGAGI. The CDR3 loop reads CASSTASGSGYEQYF. CDR3 bases: TGTGCCAGCAGTACGGCTAGCGGGAGCGGGTACGAGCAGTACTTC.

Regarding this clone: Other DNA sequences in this sample translate to the same CDR3. The chain carries TRBV5-6 and TRBJ2-5; D is unresolved. CDR3 length equals 13 residues. Looked up from germline, CDR1 is SGHDT and CDR2 is YYEEEE. V lost 3 bases and J 1 base, leaving 7 bases between the germline ends. CDR3 amino acids: CASSSTVQETQYF. CDR3 sequence (DNA): TGTGCCAGCAGCTCAACAGTCCAAGAGACCCAGTACTTC.

The V gene is TRBV6-5, the J gene TRBJ1-5, with D tentatively TRBD1 (5 bases). Germline CDR1 MNHEY, CDR2 SVGAGI. Trimming stripped 6 bases from V and 3 bases from J, with 12 bases between. The CDR3 is 14 amino acids. The CDR3 DNA reads TGTGCCAGCAGGTACCCGGGGCCCAATCAGCCCCAGCATTTT. It translates to CASRYPGPNQPQHF.

The rearrangement uses TRBV10-3 and TRBJ1-2; D may be TRBD1 (5 bases). Germline-derived CDR1 and CDR2 are ENHRY and SYGVKD. This CDR3 region has 13 residues. With 6 bases removed from V and 8 bases from J, the gap between germline ends came to 16 bases. DNA of the CDR3: TGTGCCATCAGCGACGGGACCCTGGGGGGCTACACCTTC. Protein sequence: CAISDGTLGGYTF.

The V gene is TRBV27, the J gene TRBJ1-1; the D gene is possibly TRBD1 (5 bases). CDR1 and CDR2 from the germline V gene are MNHEY and SMNVEV (reference sequence). The CDR3 consists of 15 residues. V lost 5 bases and J 0 bases, leaving 13 bases between the germline ends. The DNA for the CDR3 is TGTGCCAGCAGTACCCCGGCAGGGTTGAACACTGAAGCTTTCTTT. It translates to CASSTPAGLNTEAFF.

This chain uses TRBV6-5 with TRBJ2-7; D remains ambiguous. CDR1 is MNHEY and CDR2 is SVGAGI in the germline V gene. V dropped 5 bases and J dropped 0 bases, with 8 bases sitting between them. This CDR3 contains 13 residues. CDR3 bases: TGTGCCAGCAGTCCCCTCGGCTCCTACGAGCAGTACTTC. Translation gives CASSPLGSYEQYF.

Remarks on this clone: Being one base from a much bigger clone, this may be a read error. The V and J genes are TRBV13 and TRBJ2-6; no definite D call. Looked up from germline, CDR1 is PRHDT and CDR2 is FYEKMQ (reference sequence). This CDR3 has 15 residues. V was pared by 2 bases and J by 0 bases, with 5 bases between. The CDR3 spells CASSLLGSGANVLTF. In DNA form, the CDR3 reads TGTGCCAGCAGCTTATTGGGCTCTGGGGCCAACGTCCTGACTTTC.

The chain joins TRBV5-4 to TRBJ2-5, with 7 nucleotides matching TRBD2. This CDR3 has 13 amino acids. CDR1 SGHNT and CDR2 YYREEE come from the germline V gene (reference sequence). V was clipped by 4 bases and J by 2 bases; unmatched bases: 2. CDR3 DNA sequence: TGTGCCAGCAGCGGGACTACTCAAGAGACCCAGTACTTC. Translation: CASSGTTQETQYF.

A few counts support this clone. This rearrangement joins TRBV7-3 to TRBJ2-1; the match to TRBD2 covers 8 bases. The CDR3 is 14 amino acids. CDR1 SGHTA and CDR2 FQGTGA come from the germline V gene. Trimming removed 5 bases from V and 7 bases from J; junction bases left unmatched: 7. The CDR3 nucleotides are TGTGCCAGCAGCCCAGGACTAGCCCAGAATGAGCAGTTCTTC. This translates into CASSPGLAQNEQFF. The variable domain in full, with the rest retrieved from reference TRBV7-3 and TRBJ2-1, is GAGVSQTPSNKVTEKGKYVELRCDPISGHTALYWYRQSLGQGPEFLIYFQGTGAADDSGLPNDRFFAVRPEGSVSTLKIQRTERGDSAVYLCASSPGLAQNEQFFGPGTRLTVL.

This clone was detected only a few times. The chain links TRBV18 to TRBJ1-1, with 9 nucleotides matching TRBD1. The CDR3 consists of 15 residues. Germline CDR1 reads KGHSH; CDR2 reads LQKENI. The V gene end was trimmed by 3 bases and the J gene end by 6 bases; junction bases not matched to a gene: 8. The CDR3 here is CASSPVSDRGSEAFF. In DNA form, the CDR3 reads TGTGCCAGCTCACCCGTCTCGGACAGGGGTTCTGAAGCTTTCTTT.

This clone was detected ten times or more. The rearrangement uses TRBV4-1 and TRBJ2-7, with D perhaps matching TRBD1 (5 bases). The CDR3 contains 13 residues. Germline lookup yields CDR1 MGHRA and CDR2 YSYEKL. The V end lost 3 bases, the J end lost 2 bases, and 8 bases lay between the germline ends. This CDR3 reads CASSQTDPYEQYF. CDR3 nucleotides: TGCGCCAGCAGCCAGACAGACCCCTACGAGCAGTACTTC.

This clone was seen a few times. The rearrangement uses TRBV5-5 and TRBJ2-2; tentatively, D is TRBD2 (6 bases). Germline CDR1 is SGHKS and CDR2 is YYEKEE (reference sequence). Trimming left V 2 bases short and J 4 bases short, with 15 bases between. The CDR3 is 16 amino acids. The CDR3 coding sequence is TGTGCCAGCAGCTTTCTGGGCGGGATCGGCACCGGGGAGCTGTTTTTT. Protein: CASSFLGGIGTGELFF.

The gene calls are TRBV6-1 and TRBJ2-7, with a weak D call TRBD1 (5 bases). CDR1 MNHNS and CDR2 SASEGT come from the germline V gene. This CDR3 is built from 14 residues. Trimming pared 8 bases from V and 5 bases from J, leaving 19 bases between. The CDR3 here is CASVGQSGFNEQYF. CDR3 bases: TGTGCCAGCGTGGGGCAGTCTGGATTCAACGAGCAGTACTTC.

The chain employs TRBV2 and TRBJ1-6; no firm D call. CDR3 length: 15 residues. CDR1 is SNHLY, CDR2 FYNNEI, per germline. V lost 7 bases and J 7 bases, leaving 17 bases between the germline ends. CDR3 nucleotides: TGTGCCAGCAAAAAGGGTCAGGACCGAAATTCACCCCTCCACTTT. Translation: CASKKGQDRNSPLHF.

The J gene is TRBJ2-3, the V gene TRBV5-4; perhaps TRBD2 as D (6 bases). The CDR3 sequence is 15 residues long. Per the germline V gene, CDR1 is SGHNT and CDR2 is YYREEE (reference sequence). Trimming cost V 3 bases and J 5 bases, with 16 bases left between them. The CDR3 nucleotides read TGTGCCAGCAGCTCACCTAAGGAGGGAAGAGATACGCAGTATTTT. As protein: CASSSPKEGRDTQYF. Variable domain in full (rest from reference TRBV5-4 and TRBJ2-3): ETGVTQSPTHLIKTRGQQVTLRCSSQSGHNTVSWYQQALGQGPQFIFQYYREEENGRGNFPPRFSGLQFPNYSSELNVNALELDDSALYLCASSSPKEGRDTQYFGPGTRLTVL.

The rearrangement links TRBV27 to TRBJ1-5; D is unresolved. With 6 bases removed from V and 6 bases from J, the gap between germline ends came to 12 bases. CDR1 and CDR2 (germline): MNHEY, SMNVEV (reference sequence). The CDR3 is 13 residues long. This CDR3 reads CASRKGRGQPQHF. CDR3 in DNA: TGTGCCAGCAGGAAAGGCCGCGGTCAGCCCCAGCATTTT.

The rearrangement links TRBV18 to TRBJ2-5; D uncertain. V lost 3 bases, J lost 4 bases, and 6 bases lay in between. Per the germline V gene, CDR1 is KGHSH and CDR2 is LQKENI. The CDR3 is 12 amino acids. The DNA for the CDR3 is TGTGCCAGCTCACCCCCCATAGAGACCCAGTACTTC. Protein: CASSPPIETQYF.

The chain links TRBV7-8 to TRBJ1-4; perhaps TRBD1 as D (5 bases). Trimming stripped 4 bases from V and 8 bases from J, with 14 bases between. From germline, CDR1 is SGHVS and CDR2 FQNEAQ. The CDR3 spans 14 residues. CDR3 sequence: CASSSGTAQEKLFF. The DNA for the CDR3 is TGTGCCAGCAGCTCAGGGACGGCTCAGGAAAAACTGTTTTTT.

Many counts were recorded for this clone. This chain joins TRBV29-1 and TRBJ2-5, with D perhaps assigned TRBD1 or TRBD2 (6 bases each). CDR1 is SQVTM and CDR2 is ANQGSEA in the germline V gene. The CDR3 is 14 amino acids. With 1 base removed from V and 3 bases from J, the gap between germline ends came to 12 bases. CDR3 coding DNA: TGCAGCGTTGAAGGAGGGGGGCACGAAGAGACCCAGTACTTC. This sequence encodes CSVEGGGHEETQYF.